This TCR beta chain was found in a study of identical twins (dated by TCRdb to about 2016). Broadly, across the study: To test whether fetal clonotypes persist, the study used deep sequencing on TCR alpha and beta repertoires from monozygotic twins, unrelated adults of various ages, and cord blood. To rule out contamination, the twin experiments were replicated at different times with different library preparation protocols.

The CDR3 runs 14 residues from the cysteine to the phenylalanine. Only CDR3 DNA is held: 42 bases, read in frame from base 1. V loses 7 bases, J loses 10 bases, and the germline ends lie 23 bases apart. Here is what the overall study found, with its caveats: Zero-insertion analyses could be partly confounded by invariant T cells such as MAIT and iNKT, although diverse VJ usage argued against such confounding for most clonotypes. Fewer insertions were carried by abundant cord blood beta clonotypes, a similar but weaker trend appeared in young adult naive repertoires, and no such trend appeared in memory repertoires. Because the same donors could not be followed over many years, the conclusions relied on cross-sectional statistical analysis. Compared with coincidental sharing between unrelated individuals, an excess of low generation-probability sequences was observed among out-of-frame TCR alpha sequences shared between twins. The excess sharing between twins in beta out-of-frame sequences was weaker because fewer shared sequences reduced the signal-to-noise ratio. Recombination models systematically underestimated out-of-frame TCR alpha sharing in monozygotic twins but agreed with sharing between unrelated individuals.

Of note for this clonotype: Its antigen is not yet known. It has no much larger one-base neighbor in the sample; base qualities were not kept.

The receptor library was made with 5' RACE. Instrument used: Illumina HiSeq 2000. Template switching introduced a universal primer binding site; the final cDNA contained a unique molecular identifier, enabling accurate counting of TCR cDNA molecules. First-strand cDNA for TCR alpha and beta chains was synthesized from specific primers in the conserved constant-segment region. To control for contamination, every cDNA library carried two barcodes: a SMART-Mk sample barcode plus Illumina barcodes. Two successive PCR steps introduced TruSeq adapter sequences along with Illumina sample barcodes. TCR alpha and beta cDNA libraries were sequenced on the Illumina HiSeq platform with custom primers. The published analysis was carried out like this. MiGEC processed the raw reads to extract unique molecular identifiers, while MiXCR was used to determine the CDR3 positions. For each individual, recombination models were inferred using an EM algorithm with the repgenHMM and IGoR tools. The tcR package in R was used for shared clonotype analysis, with sharing normalized by the product of cloneset sizes. To study raw recombination without the effects of thymic and clonal selection, out-of-frame nonproductive sequences were analyzed. Starting from the raw public reads, TCRdb applied fastp trimming at Q25, assembled clones with MiXCR and retained in-frame beta chains. A single entry per CDR3 protein holds the most common genes and DNA from its merged rows. These V and J calls are TCRdb output, not the study's own analysis. This sample has more than 1.5 million distinct CDR3 sequences in its table, and around 29% of those were observed once. The top ten constitute around 0.25% of the sample.

Every donor in the study was a healthy Caucasian. The sequence was collected from a newborn girl in good health. The rearrangement joined TRBV12-3 or TRBV12-4 to TRBJ2-7, with TRBD1 as a weak D call on 5 bases. Sequencing used cord blood. The sequenced DNA: TGTGCCAGCATTCACGATTATGGCCGTGGGGCCCAGTACTTC. Translation gives CASIHDYGRGAQYF.